The 3 T cell receptor beta chains given below trace back to one sample, sequenced in a study of beta chain features in type 1 diabetes. What was sequenced were expressed TCRB transcripts, since all of the isolated RNA had been reverse transcribed. Libraries were prepared by immunoSEQ multiplex PCR; TCRdb keeps only in-frame clonotypes and omits some of them. The sample includes under 800,000 clones, around 16% of them seen just once. Sample: naive CD4+ T cells from blood. The receptors derive from a man between 18 and 35 years old in good health.

The chain has TRBV10-3 and TRBJ2-7; D is unclear. The V gene's germline CDR1 is ENHRY and CDR2 SYGVKD. V lost 0 bases, J lost 4 bases, and 13 bases lay in between. The CDR3 has 15 residues. The CDR3 sequence: CAISESTLSLYEQYF. The CDR3 DNA follows: TGTGCCATCAGTGAGTCGACTCTGTCCTTATACGAGCAGTACTTC.

The V gene is TRBV7-3, the J gene TRBJ1-6; D possibly corresponds to TRBD1 (5 bases). CDR1 and CDR2 from the germline V gene are SGHTA and FQGTGA. Trimming removed 4 bases at V and 12 bases at J, with 13 bases between. This CDR3 spans 13 amino acids. This CDR3 is CASSSFGGGPLHF. In DNA form, the CDR3 reads TGTGCCAGCAGCTCCTTTGGGGGGGGACCCCTCCACTTT.

The chain carries TRBV18 and TRBJ2-4; no reliable D call. Trimming cost V 4 bases and J 5 bases, with 12 bases left between them. The CDR3 length is 14 residues. Germline V gene data show CDR1 as KGHSH and CDR2 as LQKENI. This CDR3 reads CASSRETAQNIQYF. The DNA of the CDR3 is TGTGCCAGCTCACGAGAAACAGCTCAAAACATTCAGTACTTC.